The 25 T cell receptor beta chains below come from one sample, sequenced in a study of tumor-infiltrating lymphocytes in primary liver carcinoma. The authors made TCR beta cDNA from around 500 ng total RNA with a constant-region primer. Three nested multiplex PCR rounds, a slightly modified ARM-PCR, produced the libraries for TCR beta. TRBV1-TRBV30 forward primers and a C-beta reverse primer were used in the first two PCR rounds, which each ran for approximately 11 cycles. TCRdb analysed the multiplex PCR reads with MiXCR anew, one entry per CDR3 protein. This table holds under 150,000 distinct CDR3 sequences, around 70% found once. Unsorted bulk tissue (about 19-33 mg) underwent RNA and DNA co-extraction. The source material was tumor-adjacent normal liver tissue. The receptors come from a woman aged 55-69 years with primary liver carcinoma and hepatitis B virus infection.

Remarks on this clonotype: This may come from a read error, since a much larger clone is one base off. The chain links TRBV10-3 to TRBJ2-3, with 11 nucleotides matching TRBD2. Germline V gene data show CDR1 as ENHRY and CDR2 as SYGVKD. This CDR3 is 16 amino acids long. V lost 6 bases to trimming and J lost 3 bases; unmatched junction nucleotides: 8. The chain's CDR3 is CAISVAGGRATDTQYF. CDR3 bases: TGTGCCATCAGCGTAGCGGGAGGGAGGGCGACAGATACGCAGTATTTT.

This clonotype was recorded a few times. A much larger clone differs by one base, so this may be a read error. CDR3 sequence: CASRQRTGLGGGTEVFF. CDR3 nucleotide sequence: TGTGCCAGCAGACAGAGGACAGGGCTGGGCGGGGGGACTGAAGTTTTCTTT. This chain uses TRBV7-8 with TRBJ1-1; 8 positions agree with TRBD1. The CDR3 has 17 amino acids. Germline V gene sequence: CDR1 SGHVS, CDR2 FQNEAQ.

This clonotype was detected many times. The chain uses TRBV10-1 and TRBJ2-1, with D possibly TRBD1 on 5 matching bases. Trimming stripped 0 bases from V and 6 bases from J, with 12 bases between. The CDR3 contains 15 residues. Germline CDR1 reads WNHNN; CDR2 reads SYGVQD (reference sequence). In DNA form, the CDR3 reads TGCGCCAGCAGTGAGTCCGGTGCAGGGCGCAATGAGCAGTTCTTC. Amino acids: CASSESGAGRNEQFF.

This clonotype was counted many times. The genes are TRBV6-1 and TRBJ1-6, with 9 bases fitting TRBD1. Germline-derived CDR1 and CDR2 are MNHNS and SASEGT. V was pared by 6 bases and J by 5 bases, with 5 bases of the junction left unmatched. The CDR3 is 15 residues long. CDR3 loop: CASRIQGADNSPLHF. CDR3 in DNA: TGTGCCAGCAGGATACAGGGGGCGGATAATTCACCCCTCCACTTT.

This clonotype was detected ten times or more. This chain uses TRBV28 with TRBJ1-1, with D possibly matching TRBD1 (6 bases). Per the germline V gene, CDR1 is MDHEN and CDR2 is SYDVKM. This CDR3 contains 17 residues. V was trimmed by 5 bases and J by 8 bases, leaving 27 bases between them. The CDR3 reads CASSDRIRRDTTVEAFF. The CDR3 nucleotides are TGTGCCAGCAGTGACAGGATACGAAGGGATACGACAGTGGAAGCTTTCTTT.

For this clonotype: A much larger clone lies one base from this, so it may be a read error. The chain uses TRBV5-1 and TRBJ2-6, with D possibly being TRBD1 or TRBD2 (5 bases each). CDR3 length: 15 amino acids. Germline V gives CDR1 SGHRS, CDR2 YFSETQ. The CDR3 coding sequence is TGCGCCAGCAGCCCGAGGGGCTCTGGGGCCAACGTCCTGGCTTTC. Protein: CASSPRGSGANVLAF.

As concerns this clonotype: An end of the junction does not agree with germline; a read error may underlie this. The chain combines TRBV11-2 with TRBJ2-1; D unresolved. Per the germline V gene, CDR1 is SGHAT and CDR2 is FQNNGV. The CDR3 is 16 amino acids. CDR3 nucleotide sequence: TGTGCCAGTACCTCCCAACTGGGTGGGGTATACAATGAGCAGGTCTTC. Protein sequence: CASTSQLGGVYNEQVF.

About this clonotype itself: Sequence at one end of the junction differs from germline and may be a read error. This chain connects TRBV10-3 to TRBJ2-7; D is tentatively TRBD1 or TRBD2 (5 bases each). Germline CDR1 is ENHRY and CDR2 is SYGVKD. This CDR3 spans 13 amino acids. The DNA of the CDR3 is TGTGCCATCAGTTGGGACCCCAAGGGCGAGCAATACTTC. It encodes CAISWDPKGEQYF.

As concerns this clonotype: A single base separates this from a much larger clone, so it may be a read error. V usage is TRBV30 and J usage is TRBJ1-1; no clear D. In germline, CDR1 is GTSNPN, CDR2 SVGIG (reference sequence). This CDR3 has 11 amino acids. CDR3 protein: CTWSLNTEAFF. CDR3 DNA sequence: TGTACCTGGAGTCTCAACACTGAAGCTTTCTTT.

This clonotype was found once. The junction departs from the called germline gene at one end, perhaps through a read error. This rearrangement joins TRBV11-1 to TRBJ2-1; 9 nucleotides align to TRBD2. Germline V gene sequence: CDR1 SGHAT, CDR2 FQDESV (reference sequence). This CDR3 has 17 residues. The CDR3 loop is CTSSSTIAGVPINEQFF. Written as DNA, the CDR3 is TGTACCAGCAGCTCCACTATAGCGGGAGTGCCGATCAATGAGCAGTTCTTC.

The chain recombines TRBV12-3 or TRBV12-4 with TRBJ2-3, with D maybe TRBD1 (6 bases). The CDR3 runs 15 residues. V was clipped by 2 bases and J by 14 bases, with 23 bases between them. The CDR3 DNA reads TGTGCCAGCAGTTTATGGGACCGGGACACAGATGCGCGGTATTTT. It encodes CASSLWDRDTDARYF.

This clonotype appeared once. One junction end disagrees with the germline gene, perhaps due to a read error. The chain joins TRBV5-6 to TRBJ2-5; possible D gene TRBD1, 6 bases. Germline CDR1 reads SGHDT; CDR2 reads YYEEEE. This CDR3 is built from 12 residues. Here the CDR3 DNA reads TGTCCCAGCAACTTGCAGGGGAAGACCCAGTACTTC. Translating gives CPSNLQGKTQYF.

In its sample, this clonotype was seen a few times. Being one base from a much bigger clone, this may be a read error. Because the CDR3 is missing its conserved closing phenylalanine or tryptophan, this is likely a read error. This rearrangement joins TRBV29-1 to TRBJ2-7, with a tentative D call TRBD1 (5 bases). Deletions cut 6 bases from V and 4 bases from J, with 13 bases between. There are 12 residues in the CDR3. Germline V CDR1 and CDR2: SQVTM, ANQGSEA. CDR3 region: CSVADTMYEQYH. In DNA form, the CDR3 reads TGCAGCGTCGCGGACACTATGTACGAGCAGTACCAC.

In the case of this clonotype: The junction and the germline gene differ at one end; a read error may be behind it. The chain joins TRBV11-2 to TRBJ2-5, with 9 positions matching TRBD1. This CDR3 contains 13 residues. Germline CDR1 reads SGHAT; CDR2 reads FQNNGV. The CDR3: CANRRDREETQYF. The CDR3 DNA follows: TGTGCCAACAGACGGGACAGGGAAGAGACTCAGTACTTC.

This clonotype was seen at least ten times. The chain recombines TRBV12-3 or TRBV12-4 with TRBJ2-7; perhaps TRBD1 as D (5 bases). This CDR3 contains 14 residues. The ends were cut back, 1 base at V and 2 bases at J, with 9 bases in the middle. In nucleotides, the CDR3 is TGTGCCAGCAGTTTAGGGCTAGGGGCCTACGAGCAGTACTTC. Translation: CASSLGLGAYEQYF.

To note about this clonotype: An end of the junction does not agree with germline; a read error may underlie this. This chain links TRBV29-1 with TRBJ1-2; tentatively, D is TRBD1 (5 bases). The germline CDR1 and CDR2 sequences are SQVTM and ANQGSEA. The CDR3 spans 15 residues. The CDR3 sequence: CSVKGGGKANYRYTF. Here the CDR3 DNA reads TGCAGCGTGAAGGGTGGGGGTAAGGCTAACTATCGCTACACCTTC.

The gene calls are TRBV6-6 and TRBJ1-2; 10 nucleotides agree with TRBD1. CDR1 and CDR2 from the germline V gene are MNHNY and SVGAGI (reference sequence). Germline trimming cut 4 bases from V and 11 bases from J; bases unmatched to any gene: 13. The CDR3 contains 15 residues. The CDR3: CASSSALTGGSGYTF. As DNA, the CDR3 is TGTGCCAGCAGTTCCGCCTTGACAGGGGGCTCTGGGTACACCTTC.

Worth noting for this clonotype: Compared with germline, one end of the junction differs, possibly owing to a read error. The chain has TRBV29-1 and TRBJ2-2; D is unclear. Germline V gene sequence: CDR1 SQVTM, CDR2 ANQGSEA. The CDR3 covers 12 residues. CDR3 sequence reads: CSVEVSQAGAVF. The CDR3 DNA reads TGCAGCGTTGAAGTTAGCCAAGCCGGAGCTGTTTTT.

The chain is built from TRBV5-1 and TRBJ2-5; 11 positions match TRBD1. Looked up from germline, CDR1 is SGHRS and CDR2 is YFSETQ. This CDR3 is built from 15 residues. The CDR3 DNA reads TGCGTCAGAAGCCTGGGACAGGGGGGTGTGGAGACCCAGTACTTC. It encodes CVRSLGQGGVETQYF.

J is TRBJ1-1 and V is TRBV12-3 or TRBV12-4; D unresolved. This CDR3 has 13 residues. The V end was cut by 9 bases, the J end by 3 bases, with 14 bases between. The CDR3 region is CASRVGVDTEAFF. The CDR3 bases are TGTGCCAGTAGGGTGGGAGTGGACACTGAAGCTTTCTTT.

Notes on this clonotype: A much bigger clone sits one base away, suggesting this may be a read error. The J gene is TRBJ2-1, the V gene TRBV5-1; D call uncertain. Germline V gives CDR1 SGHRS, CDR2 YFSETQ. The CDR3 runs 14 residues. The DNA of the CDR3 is TGCGCCAGGAGCTGGACCAGCTCCTACAATGAGCAGTTCTTC. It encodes CARSWTSSYNEQFF.

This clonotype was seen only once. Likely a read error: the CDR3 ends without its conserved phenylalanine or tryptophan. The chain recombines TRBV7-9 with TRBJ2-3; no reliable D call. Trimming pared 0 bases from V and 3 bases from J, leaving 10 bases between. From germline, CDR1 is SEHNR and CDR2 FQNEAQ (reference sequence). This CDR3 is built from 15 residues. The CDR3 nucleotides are TGTGCCAGCAGCTTAGCGAGGATTAAGACAGATACGCAGTATTAT. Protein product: CASSLARIKTDTQYY.

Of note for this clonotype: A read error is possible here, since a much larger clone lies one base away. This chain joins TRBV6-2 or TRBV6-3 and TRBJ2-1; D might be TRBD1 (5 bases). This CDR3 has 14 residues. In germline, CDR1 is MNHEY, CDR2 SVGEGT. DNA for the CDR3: TGTGTCAGCAGTTACTCTAACAGGATAGGTGAGCAGTTCTTC. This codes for CVSSYSNRIGEQFF.

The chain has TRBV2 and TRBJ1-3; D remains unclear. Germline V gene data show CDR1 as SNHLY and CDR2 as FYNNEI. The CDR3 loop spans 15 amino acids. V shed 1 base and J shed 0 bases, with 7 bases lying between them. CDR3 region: CASSEGFSSGNTIYF. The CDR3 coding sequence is TGTGCCAGCAGTGAAGGGTTCAGCTCTGGAAACACCATATATTTT.

In DNA, the CDR3 is TGTGCCAGCAGTTCCCCAGACATGAACACTGAAGCTTTCTTT. Translation: CASSSPDMNTEAFF. The chain couples TRBV12-3 or TRBV12-4 to TRBJ1-1; no clear D. V was pared by 4 bases and J by 0 bases, with 9 bases between. The CDR3 runs 14 residues.